Each of the 17 T cell receptor beta chains below was sequenced from the same sample in a study of blood T cell repertoires in COVID-19. Clones were sequenced by immunoSEQ multiplex PCR, and TCRdb holds only the in-frame ones, with some missing. Here the sample spans over 200,000 clones, roughly 87% being singletons. Sequences were obtained from peripheral blood. These receptors were collected from a man aged 35-49 years with active or convalescent COVID-19.

The chain joins TRBV29-1 to TRBJ1-5; tentatively, D is TRBD1 (6 bases). CDR1 SQVTM and CDR2 ANQGSEA come from the germline V gene. The CDR3 spans 13 residues. With 5 bases removed from V and 7 bases from J, the gap between germline ends came to 15 bases. The CDR3 here is CSVSPGQSQPQHF. CDR3 sequence (DNA): TGCAGCGTTAGCCCCGGACAGTCGCAGCCCCAGCATTTT.

In its sample, this clone was seen a few times. In nucleotides, the CDR3 is TGTGCCAGTAGTATAGGCAGCCGGGGAACTGAAGCTTTCTTT. Its translation is CASSIGSRGTEAFF. The gene calls are TRBV19 and TRBJ1-1; D is unclear. Germline V CDR1 and CDR2: LNHDA, SQIVND (reference sequence). Trimming shortened V by 1 base and J by 5 bases, and 11 bases separated the two germline ends. The CDR3 is made up of 14 amino acids.

This sequence joins TRBV28 and TRBJ1-2, with D uncertain. V gave up 11 bases and J gave up 5 bases, with 18 bases separating them. Germline V lookup: CDR1 MDHEN, CDR2 SYDVKM. The CDR3 length is 13 residues. CDR3 coding DNA: TGTGCCTCAGCGGGTGACGGTGCTTATGGCTACACCTTC. Protein: CASAGDGAYGYTF.

V usage is TRBV15 and J usage is TRBJ1-2, with TRBD1 matching over 7 bases. Trimming took 5 bases from V and 7 from J; bases not matched to a gene: 13. The CDR3 covers 15 residues. CDR1 and CDR2 (germline): LNHNV, YYDKDF (reference sequence). This CDR3 reads CATSPPEGQFAGYTF. In DNA, the CDR3 is TGTGCCACCAGCCCGCCTGAGGGACAGTTCGCTGGCTACACCTTC.

The chain links TRBV27 to TRBJ2-7; TRBD1 agrees at 8 bases. The CDR3 runs 14 residues. The V gene's germline CDR1 is MNHEY and CDR2 SMNVEV (reference sequence). The trim removed 5 bases at V and 3 bases at J, leaving 6 bases unmatched. CDR3 sequence: CASSPGQGFYEQYF. CDR3 nucleotides: TGTGCCAGCAGTCCCGGACAGGGATTCTACGAGCAGTACTTC.

V usage is TRBV27 and J usage is TRBJ1-5, with D perhaps matching TRBD1 (5 bases). CDR1 MNHEY and CDR2 SMNVEV come from the germline V gene (reference sequence). This CDR3 comprises 14 residues. The V and J ends lost 2 bases and 7 bases respectively, with 12 bases between them. CDR3 protein: CASSLSGAGQPQHF. The DNA of the CDR3 is TGTGCCAGCAGTTTAAGCGGGGCTGGACAGCCCCAGCATTTT.

The chain carries TRBV6-5 and TRBJ2-1, with TRBD2 identical over 9 bases. Germline CDR1 is MNHEY and CDR2 is SVGAGI. The CDR3 extends over 14 amino acids. V dropped 7 bases and J dropped 6; count of bases not matched to a gene: 7. In DNA form, the CDR3 reads TGTGCCAGCAAAGGAGGACTAGCGACCAATGAGCAGTTCTTC. As protein: CASKGGLATNEQFF.

The chain links TRBV10-1 to TRBJ1-6; D remains ambiguous. The CDR3 extends over 13 amino acids. From germline, CDR1 is WNHNN and CDR2 SYGVQD (reference sequence). Trimming pared 0 bases from V and 9 bases from J, leaving 6 bases between. For the CDR3, the DNA is TGCGCCAGCAGTGAGTCGTCAATTTCACCCCTCCACTTT. This codes for CASSESSISPLHF.

The rearrangement joins TRBV5-5 to TRBJ2-1; tentative D call: TRBD2 (6 bases). The length of the CDR3 is 14 residues. V gave up 4 bases and J gave up 9 bases, with 17 bases separating them. Germline assignment: CDR1 SGHKS and CDR2 YYEKEE (reference sequence). Here the CDR3 reads CASSPLEGTSEQFF. CDR3 sequence (DNA): TGTGCCAGCAGCCCCCTCGAGGGGACTTCTGAGCAGTTCTTC. Based on the CDR3 plus reference TRBV5-5 and TRBJ2-1, the full variable domain is DAGVTQSPTHLIKTRGQQVTLRCSPISGHKSVSWYQQVLGQGPQFIFQYYEKEERGRGNFPDRFSARQFPNYSSELNVNALLLGDSALYLCASSPLEGTSEQFFGPGTRLTVL.

This rearrangement joins TRBV5-5 to TRBJ1-1, with D hard to call. V was trimmed by 3 bases and J by 2 bases, leaving 11 bases between them. Germline CDR1 is SGHKS and CDR2 is YYEKEE (reference sequence). The CDR3 runs 14 residues. The CDR3 region is CASSWRELNTEAFF. As DNA, the CDR3 is TGTGCCAGCAGCTGGAGGGAGCTCAACACTGAAGCTTTCTTT.

V is TRBV3-1 (or the pseudogene TRBV3-2) and J is TRBJ1-6; no definite D call. From germline, CDR1 is LGHDT and CDR2 YNNKEL (reference sequence). Deletions cut 1 base from V and 10 bases from J, with 17 bases between. The CDR3 has 16 amino acids. The CDR3 sequence is CASSQGAPILGSPLHF. CDR3 nucleotides: TGTGCCAGCAGCCAAGGGGCCCCCATTTTAGGATCACCCCTCCACTTT.

The chain uses TRBV28 and TRBJ1-5; 10 nucleotides match TRBD1. V dropped 4 bases and J dropped 2; count of bases not matched to a gene: 11. This CDR3 contains 18 residues. Looked up from germline, CDR1 is MDHEN and CDR2 is SYDVKM. CDR3 in amino acids: CASSSRDRGKRRNQPQHF. CDR3 nucleotide sequence: TGTGCCAGCAGTTCTCGGGACAGGGGTAAGAGGCGCAATCAGCCCCAGCATTTT.

The chain has TRBV7-9 and TRBJ2-7; perhaps TRBD2 as D (6 bases). Germline CDR1 is SEHNR and CDR2 is FQNEAQ (reference sequence). V gave up 2 bases and J gave up 0 bases, with 11 bases separating them. This CDR3 spans 15 amino acids. The CDR3 region has the DNA TGTGCCAGCAGCTTACGGGGGTCGGGCTCCTACGAGCAGTACTTC. It codes for CASSLRGSGSYEQYF. Using reference TRBV7-9 and TRBJ2-7 for the parts outside the CDR3, the full variable domain is DTGVSQNPRHKITKRGQNVTFRCDPISEHNRLYWYRQTLGQGPEFLTYFQNEAQLEKSRLLSDRFSAERPKGSFSTLEIQRTEQGDSAMYLCASSLRGSGSYEQYFGPGTRLTVT.

V and J are TRBV28 and TRBJ1-6; the match to TRBD1 covers 11 bases. The CDR3 length is 18 residues. Germline V gene sequence: CDR1 MDHEN, CDR2 SYDVKM. Trimming cost V 2 bases and J 4 bases; bases outside gene matches: 7. The CDR3 DNA sequence: TGTGCCAGCAGTTTACGGACAGGGGGCACTGGATATAATTCACCCCTCCACTTT. Its translation: CASSLRTGGTGYNSPLHF.

The chain joins TRBV24-1 to TRBJ1-2; 7 nucleotides match TRBD1. V gave up 5 bases and J gave up 3 bases; unmatched junction bases: 11. The germline V gene encodes CDR1 KGHDR and CDR2 SFDVKD. This CDR3 is built from 16 residues. The DNA for the CDR3 is TGTGCCACCAGTGGCACGGGACAGCAACTCGACTATGGCTACACCTTC. This sequence encodes CATSGTGQQLDYGYTF.

This clone was seen only a few times. The chain couples TRBV15 to TRBJ1-5; 12 nucleotides line up with TRBD1. This CDR3 comprises 20 residues. The junction had 14 bases not matched to a gene; V was cut back by 5 bases and J by 0 bases. The germline CDR1 and CDR2 sequences are LNHNV and YYDKDF (reference sequence). The CDR3 DNA reads as TGTGCCACCAGCTTATCGCCTCCAGGGACAGGGGGCCTTAGCAATCAGCCCCAGCATTTT. Amino acid sequence: CATSLSPPGTGGLSNQPQHF.

The rearrangement uses TRBV5-1 and TRBJ2-2; 10 nucleotides agree with TRBD2. Losses at the gene ends were 2 bases for V and 8 bases for J; bases not matched to a gene: 12. Germline-derived CDR1 and CDR2 are SGHRS and YFSETQ. The CDR3 runs to 17 residues. The CDR3 coding sequence is TGCGCCAGCAGCTTCCAGCCCAGCGGGGGGGCAGGTGGGGAGCTGTTTTTT. It is translated as CASSFQPSGGAGGELFF.